The 2 T cell receptor beta chains below all came from one sample that was sequenced in a study of vaccination and CD4 T cells after COVID-19. Their antigens remain unidentified. CD4+ T cells that had been cultured provided DNA sequenced with the Oncomine TCR Beta short-read assay. TCRdb used MiXCR to reprocess the PCR reads, holding one entry per CDR3 protein. The data show under 20,000 distinct CDR3 sequences, about 44% seen once. Treatment given: roughly 11-day PBMC culture with coronavirus spike peptide pools or control peptides (ViraFEST assay). The starting material was CD4+ T cells from blood, cultured in vitro, obtained before SARS-CoV-2 vaccination. Receptor source: a human donor who had recovered from COVID-19.

J is TRBJ2-4 and V is TRBV24-1; D perhaps matches TRBD2 (6 bases). The V end was cut by 3 bases, the J end by 3 bases, with 11 bases between. The CDR3 length is 15 residues. In germline, CDR1 is KGHDR, CDR2 SFDVKD. The CDR3 region has the DNA TGTGCCACCAGTGATGGTCAGGGAGGCAAAAACATTCAGTACTTC. It specifies CATSDGQGGKNIQYF.

The gene calls are TRBV20-1 and TRBJ2-1, with 14 bases that match TRBD2. Per germline, CDR1 DFQATT and CDR2 SNEGSKA (reference sequence). Germline trimming cut 6 bases from V and 5 bases from J; bases unmatched to any gene: 15. This CDR3 region has 18 residues. The DNA of the CDR3 is TGCAGTGCGCTGAGACCGGGACTAGCGGGAGCACTAAACAATGAGCAGTTCTTC. Translating it yields CSALRPGLAGALNNEQFF.